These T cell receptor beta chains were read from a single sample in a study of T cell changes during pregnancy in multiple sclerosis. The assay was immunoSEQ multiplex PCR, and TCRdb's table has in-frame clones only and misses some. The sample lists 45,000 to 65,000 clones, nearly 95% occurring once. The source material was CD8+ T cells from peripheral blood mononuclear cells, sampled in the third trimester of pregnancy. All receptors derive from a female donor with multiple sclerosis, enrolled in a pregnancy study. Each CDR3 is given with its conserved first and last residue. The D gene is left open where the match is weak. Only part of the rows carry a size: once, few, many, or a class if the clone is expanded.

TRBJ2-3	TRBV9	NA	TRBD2	TGTGCCAGCAGCGTAGGGGGGGGACGCACAGATACGCAGTATTTT	CASSVGGGRTDTQYF
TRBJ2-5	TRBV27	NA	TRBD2	TGTGCCAGCAGGGAAGGGACTAGCGTAGGGGAGACCCAGTACTTC	CASREGTSVGETQYF
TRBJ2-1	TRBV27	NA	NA	TGTGCCAGCAGACTTACAGTGGATGAACAGTTCTTC	CASRLTVDEQFF
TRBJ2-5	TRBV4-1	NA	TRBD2	TGCGCCAGCAGCCACCCCGGGGGGCAAGAGACCCAGTACTTC	CASSHPGGQETQYF
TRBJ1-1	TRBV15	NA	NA	TGTGCCACCAGCAGACTACCCAGGGCCCAATACGCTGAAGCTTTCTTT	CATSRLPRAQYAEAFF
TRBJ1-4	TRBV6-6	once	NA	TGTGCCAGCAGTCTGGGCGAAAAACTGTTTTTT	CASSLGEKLFF
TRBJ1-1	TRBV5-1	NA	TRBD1	TGCGCCAGCAGCTTGGAGGGACAGGGGAACACTGAAGCTTTCTTT	CASSLEGQGNTEAFF
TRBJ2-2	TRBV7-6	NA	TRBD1	TGTGCCAGCAGCCCAGCGCCGGGACAGAGCACCGGGGAGCTGTTTTTT	CASSPAPGQSTGELFF
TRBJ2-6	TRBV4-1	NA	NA	TGCGCCAGCAGCCAATCAAGGGGGATTGGGTCTGGGGCCAACGTCCTGACTTTC	CASSQSRGIGSGANVLTF
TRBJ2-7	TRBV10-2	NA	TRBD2	TGCGCCAGCAGTGATGGGGGGAGGGCGTACGAGCAGTACTTC	CASSDGGRAYEQYF
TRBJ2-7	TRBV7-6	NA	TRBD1	TGTGCCAGCAGCTTAGCGCGGGGAGACAGGGGCTACGAGCAGTACTTC	CASSLARGDRGYEQYF
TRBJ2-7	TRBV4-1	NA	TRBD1	TGCGCCAGCAGCCCCGGGACAGGGGGGCTGACGCAGTACTTC	CASSPGTGGLTQYF
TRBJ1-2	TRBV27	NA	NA	TGTGCCAGCAGTTTATACAGGGACTATGGCTACACCTTC	CASSLYRDYGYTF
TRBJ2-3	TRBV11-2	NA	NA	TGTGCCAGCAGCCTACTAGGAGGGGGCGCCGATACGCAGTATTTT	CASSLLGGGADTQYF
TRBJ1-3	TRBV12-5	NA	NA	TGTGCTAGTGGTTTACAGGGCGCTGGAAACACCATATATTTT	CASGLQGAGNTIYF
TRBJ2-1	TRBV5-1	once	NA	TGCGCCAGCAGGCAGGGCTCGGGGGATGAGCAGTTCTTC	CASRQGSGDEQFF
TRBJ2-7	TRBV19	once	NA	TGTGCCAGTAGTATAGAAGGAGCAGGGACCTACGAGCAGTACTTC	CASSIEGAGTYEQYF
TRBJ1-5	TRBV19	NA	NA	TGTGCCAGTAAGGGAGATTATCAGCCCCAGCATTTT	CASKGDYQPQHF
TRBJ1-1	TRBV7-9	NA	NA	TGTGCCAGCAGCCAAGGACAGACTGAAGCTTTCTTT	CASSQGQTEAFF
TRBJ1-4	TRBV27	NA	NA	TGTGCCAGCAGTTTATTAAATGAAAAACTGTTTTTT	CASSLLNEKLFF
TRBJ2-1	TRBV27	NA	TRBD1	TGTGCCAGCAGTTCTCCGGGACAGGGGACCCATGAGCAGTTCTTC	CASSSPGQGTHEQFF
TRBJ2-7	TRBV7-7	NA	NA	TGTGCCAGCAGCTTAGGTAGCGGCAGCTCCTACGAGCAGTACTTC	CASSLGSGSSYEQYF
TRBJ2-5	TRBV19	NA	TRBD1	TGTGCCAGTACCGGACAGGGGGAAGAGACCCAGTACTTC	CASTGQGEETQYF
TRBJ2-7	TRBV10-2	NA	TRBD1	TGCGCCAGCAGAGAACAGGGGTTGTACTTC	CASREQGLYF
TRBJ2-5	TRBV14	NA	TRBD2	TGTGCCAGCAGCCTCGGACTAGCGGGAGGAGAGACCCAGTACTTC	CASSLGLAGGETQYF
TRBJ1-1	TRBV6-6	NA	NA	TGTGCCAGCAGTCTCCTGGGGGCCACTGAAGCTTTCTTT	CASSLLGATEAFF
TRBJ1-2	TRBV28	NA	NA	TGTGCCAGCAGTTTATCGAAAGAGGGCTACACCTTC	CASSLSKEGYTF
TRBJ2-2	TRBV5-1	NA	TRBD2	TGCGCCAGCAGCTACATCCTTAGCGGGAGGGCGAACACCGGGGAGCTGTTTTTT	CASSYILSGRANTGELFF
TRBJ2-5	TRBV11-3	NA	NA	TGTGCCAGCAGCACAAGGGACACCCCACAAGAGACCCAGTACTTC	CASSTRDTPQETQYF
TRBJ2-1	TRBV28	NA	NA	TGTGCCAGCAGTTTATTTAGCTCCTACAATGAGCAGTTCTTC	CASSLFSSYNEQFF
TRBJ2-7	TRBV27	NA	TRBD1	TGTGCCAGCAGTTTATCATCCGGGACAGAGTACGAGCAGTACTTC	CASSLSSGTEYEQYF
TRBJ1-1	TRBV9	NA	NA	TGTGCCAGCAGCGTCGGGAAGAACACTGAAGCTTTCTTT	CASSVGKNTEAFF
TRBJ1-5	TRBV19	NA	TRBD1	TGTGCCACCCGACAGGGCGGCCAGCCCCAGCATTTT	CATRQGGQPQHF
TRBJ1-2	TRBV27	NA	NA	TGTGCCAGCAGTTGGACAGCAAACTATGGCTACACCTTC	CASSWTANYGYTF
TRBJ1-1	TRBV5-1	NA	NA	TGCGCCAGCAGCCCTCCGTTGAACACTGAAGCTTTCTTT	CASSPPLNTEAFF
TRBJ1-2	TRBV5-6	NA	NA	TGTGCCAGCAGCTTGTCCACGGAGGTATTAGGCTATGGCTACACCTTC	CASSLSTEVLGYGYTF
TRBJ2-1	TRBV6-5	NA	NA	TGTGCCAGCAGGCCACAGGGTAGGGATGAGCAGTTCTTC	CASRPQGRDEQFF
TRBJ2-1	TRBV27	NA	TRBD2	TGTGCCAGCAACCCGGGACTAGCCTCTCATGAGCAGTTCTTC	CASNPGLASHEQFF
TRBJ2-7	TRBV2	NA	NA	TGTGCCAGCAGTGAATGGGGCAGGGCCTACGAGCAGTACTTC	CASSEWGRAYEQYF
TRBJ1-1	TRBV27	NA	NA	TGTGCCAGCAGTTTCTCAGGGGCGGGCACTGAAGCTTTCTTT	CASSFSGAGTEAFF
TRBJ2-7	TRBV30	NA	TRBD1	TGTGCCTGGAGCGAGAAGGGGGCCATAAGGGAGCAGTACTTC	CAWSEKGAIREQYF
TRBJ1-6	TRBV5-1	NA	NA	TGCGCCAGCAGCTGGGACCCGGGAGGGGATTCACCCCTCCACTTT	CASSWDPGGDSPLHF
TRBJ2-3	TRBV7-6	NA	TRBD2	TGTGCCAGCAGCTCACCGCGGGGAGCGGGAGGGCCAACAGATACGCAGTATTTT	CASSSPRGAGGPTDTQYF
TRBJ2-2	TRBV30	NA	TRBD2	TGTGCCTGGAAGGATCGGCTAGCGGGAGACACCGGGGAGCTGTTTTTT	CAWKDRLAGDTGELFF